This T cell receptor beta chain was sequenced during a study of blood T cell repertoires in COVID-19. Overall study context: Acute-phase and convalescent COVID-19 samples originated in the United States, Italy and Spain. Nucleic acid was either cDNA or gDNA, and it came from T cells, B-cell-depleted T cells, or PBMCs.

This CDR3 has 15 amino acids. Per germline, CDR1 SGDLS and CDR2 YYNGEE. Trimming took 2 bases from V and 4 from J, leaving 14 bases between them. Authors' data handling: The assay estimated nucleated cells by amplifying reference gene primers. Profiled with immunoSEQ multiplex PCR; TCRdb holds only in-frame clones, not every one. That table furnishes V, J and clone size, whereas the DNA furnished D and trimming. Of 130,000 to 150,000 clones in the sample, 85% are singletons; the top ten hold around 2.5%. V usage is TRBV9 and J usage is TRBJ2-3; tentatively, D is TRBD2 (7 bases). Sequencing used peripheral blood. The source is a human donor with acute or convalescent COVID-19. The donor label of this sample is uncertain. The CDR3 coding sequence is TGTGCCAGCAGCGTTGGAGGGGGGGAGCCAGATACGCAGTATTTT. It translates to CASSVGGGEPDTQYF.